This is a list of T cell receptor beta chains from one sample in a study of blood T cell repertoires in COVID-19. Clones were sequenced by immunoSEQ multiplex PCR, and TCRdb holds only the in-frame ones, with some missing. The data show approximately 410,000 clones, with roughly 88% seen just once and 1.4% held by the top ten. The sequenced material came from peripheral blood. The receptors here all came from a woman aged 25 to 39 with active or convalescent COVID-19. Each CDR3 is given with its conserved first and last residue. Each record gives: D gene, J gene, clone size, V gene, CDR3 DNA, CDR3 protein. D genes are given only for firm matches. The listing skips clone size in some rows; elsewhere it reads once, few, many or a size class.

TRBD2	TRBJ2-3	.	TRBV30	TGTGCCTGGGGGACTAGCGGTACAGATACGCAGTATTTT	CAWGTSGTDTQYF
TRBD1	TRBJ1-2	.	TRBV12-5	TGTGCTAGTGGTTCGGAGACAGGGATGACTAGTGGCTACACCTTC	CASGSETGMTSGYTF
.	TRBJ2-3	.	TRBV30	TGTGCCTGGATTGCGCCTAACACAGATACGCAGTATTTT	CAWIAPNTDTQYF
TRBD1	TRBJ1-5	once	TRBV18	TGTGCCAGCTCACCATCAGGACAGGGGGCTTGGAGCAATCAGCCCCAGCATTTT	CASSPSGQGAWSNQPQHF
.	TRBJ1-2	.	TRBV9	TGTGCCAGCAGCGTAGACTTTCCAGGGGACCTCTATGGCTACACCTTC	CASSVDFPGDLYGYTF
.	TRBJ1-5	.	TRBV23-1	TGCGCCAGCAGTGCTCGCTTGACAGGACCGAGCAATCAGCCCCAGCATTTT	CASSARLTGPSNQPQHF
.	TRBJ1-1	.	TRBV7-9	TGTGCCAGCAGCAGAGGGACACAGATGAACACTGAAGCTTTCTTT	CASSRGTQMNTEAFF
TRBD1	TRBJ1-2	.	TRBV6-5	TGTGCCAGCAGGGGGACAGCCCAAATCAACTATGGCTACACCTTC	CASRGTAQINYGYTF
.	TRBJ1-2	.	TRBV2	TGTGCCAGCAATTACGGGCAGGGGAACTATGGCTACACCTTC	CASNYGQGNYGYTF
TRBD1	TRBJ1-3	.	TRBV9	TGTGCCAGCAGCAGGGGAACAGGGGCCGCGGACACCATATATTTT	CASSRGTGAADTIYF
TRBD1	TRBJ2-7	.	TRBV6-5	TGTGCCAGCAGAAACCGGGACAGGGTGAACGAGCAGTACTTC	CASRNRDRVNEQYF
.	TRBJ1-4	.	TRBV5-6	TGTGCCAGCAGCTCTTCAGAGGTTCCGGTCGAAAAACTGTTTTTT	CASSSSEVPVEKLFF
.	TRBJ1-1	.	TRBV19	TGTGCCAGTAGTATCGAGGGTCACAGCCCCAACACTGAAGCTTTCTTT	CASSIEGHSPNTEAFF
TRBD1	TRBJ1-1	.	TRBV5-1	TGCGCCAGCAGCACGGGACAGGCTATGAACACTGAAGCTTTCTTT	CASSTGQAMNTEAFF
TRBD1	TRBJ1-1	few	TRBV29-1	TGCAGCGTTGGCCCGGGACAGGGTTATTTGGAAGCTTTCTTT	CSVGPGQGYLEAFF
.	TRBJ2-5	.	TRBV5-4	TGTGCCAGCAGCCGCGAGGGTGGCCAAGAGACCCAGTACTTC	CASSREGGQETQYF
.	TRBJ1-2	.	TRBV19	TGTGCCAGTAGTCCGAGCGGTCTTTCGGGCGGACATGGCTACACCTTC	CASSPSGLSGGHGYTF
.	TRBJ1-3	.	TRBV2	TGTGCCAGCAGACCGACTCGACAGGTGTTTAGTGGAAACACCATATATTTT	CASRPTRQVFSGNTIYF
TRBD1	TRBJ1-1	few	TRBV5-1	TGCGCCAGCAGCCTTCGACAGGGGGTGAACACTGAAGCTTTCTTT	CASSLRQGVNTEAFF
.	TRBJ1-1	once	TRBV19	TGTGCCAGTAGTCCCTCAGGTTACACTGAAGCTTTCTTT	CASSPSGYTEAFF
TRBD1	TRBJ1-2	.	TRBV19	TGTGCCAGTAGTACGAGACAGGGTGGCTACACCTTC	CASSTRQGGYTF
.	TRBJ2-2	.	TRBV19	TGTGCCAGTAGTATAAGAGGCGCCACCGGGGAGCTGTTTTTT	CASSIRGATGELFF
TRBD1	TRBJ1-1	.	TRBV4-1	TGCGCCAGCAGCCACGGGGACAGGGGAGCTTTCTTT	CASSHGDRGAFF
TRBD1	TRBJ1-6	.	TRBV7-9	TGTGCCAGCAGCGCGGGACAGGGGGGAATGACCCTCCACTTT	CASSAGQGGMTLHF
.	TRBJ1-5	.	TRBV6-1	TGTGCCAGCCTCTTAGACCCGCGGGGTCAGCCCCAGCATTTT	CASLLDPRGQPQHF
.	TRBJ1-4	.	TRBV27	TGTGCCAGCAAGTTGGACAGCTACTATGAAAAACTGTTTTTT	CASKLDSYYEKLFF
TRBD1	TRBJ1-4	.	TRBV6-5	TGTGCCAGCAGCCGGCAGACAGGGGGGTTGGAAAAACTGTTTTTT	CASSRQTGGLEKLFF
TRBD2	TRBJ2-7	.	TRBV6-4	TGTGCCAGCAGTGCGGGGGGAAGGGGCTACTCCTACGAGCAGTACTTC	CASSAGGRGYSYEQYF
.	TRBJ2-1	few	TRBV4-1	TGCGCCAGCAGCCAAGCTAACCTTTTAGGGACACCCGACAATGAGCAGTTCTTC	CASSQANLLGTPDNEQFF
.	TRBJ2-7	few	TRBV5-1	TGCGCCAGCAGCTTGCACAACCCTGTGGACGAGCAGTACTTC	CASSLHNPVDEQYF
.	TRBJ1-2	.	TRBV11-2	TGTGCCAGCAGCTCCTGGACTCAAGTGGTGGAGGACTATGGCTACACCTTC	CASSSWTQVVEDYGYTF
.	TRBJ2-3	.	TRBV2	TGTGCCAGCAGTGAGGGAGTCTGGGATACGCAGTATTTT	CASSEGVWDTQYF
.	TRBJ1-1	.	TRBV5-6	TGTGCCAGCAGCTTAGGGACTATGGCATTGAACACTGAAGCTTTCTTT	CASSLGTMALNTEAFF
TRBD1	TRBJ2-7	.	TRBV6-2/TRBV6-3	TGTGCCAGCAGTTTTGACAGGGGGCCTGGACACGAGCAGTACTTC	CASSFDRGPGHEQYF
.	TRBJ1-3	.	TRBV11-3	TGTGCCAGCAGCCTCGGGGGAAACACCATATATTTT	CASSLGGNTIYF
.	TRBJ1-5	.	TRBV19	TGTGCCAGTAGTCCTGATTCGCGGACAGCCAATAATCAGCCCCAGCATTTT	CASSPDSRTANNQPQHF
TRBD1	TRBJ1-5	.	TRBV30	TGTGCCTGGAGTGTAGCCGGGACAGGAATTAATCAGCCCCAGCATTTT	CAWSVAGTGINQPQHF
.	TRBJ2-2	.	TRBV5-1	TGCGCCAGCAGCCCTATGTCCAAGACCGGGGAGCTGTTTTTT	CASSPMSKTGELFF
.	TRBJ2-2	few	TRBV5-1	TGCGCCAGCCGCCAGGGTTCCGGGGAGCTGTTTTTT	CASRQGSGELFF
.	TRBJ2-7	few	TRBV5-8	TGTGCCAGCAGGGGGGCAGCGGCCTCCTACGAGCAGTACTTC	CASRGAAASYEQYF
TRBD2	TRBJ2-7	.	TRBV7-8	TGTGCCAGCAGCTTACCTGGACTAGCGGGGTTAAGCTCCTACGAGCAGTACTTC	CASSLPGLAGLSSYEQYF
TRBD2	TRBJ2-7	.	TRBV3-1/TRBV3-2	TGTGCCATCGGTGCGGGACTAGGGGACGAGCAGTACTTC	CAIGAGLGDEQYF
TRBD1	TRBJ2-4	.	TRBV5-4	TGTGCCAGCAGCTCCTCGGGACAGGGATACATTCAGTACTTC	CASSSSGQGYIQYF
TRBD2	TRBJ2-2	once	TRBV19	TGTGCCAGTAAAATCGGACTAGCGGGAGACACCGGGGAGCTGTTTTTT	CASKIGLAGDTGELFF
TRBD1	TRBJ1-5	.	TRBV28	TGTGCCAGCAGTTTTAACAGGGGGATGAGGCAGCCCCAGCATTTT	CASSFNRGMRQPQHF
.	TRBJ2-5	once	TRBV6-5	TGTGCCAGCACCGACCTAGGGGGCCAAGAGACCCAGTACTTC	CASTDLGGQETQYF
.	TRBJ2-7	few	TRBV15	TGTGCCACCAGCAGAGAGAGAGTGATCAACTCCTACGAGCAGTACTTC	CATSRERVINSYEQYF
.	TRBJ1-1	.	TRBV19	TGTGCCAGTAGCGAAGGGGGGGTGAACACTGAAGCTTTCTTT	CASSEGGVNTEAFF
.	TRBJ2-1	.	TRBV19	TGTGCCAGTAGTCCGTCCGGAGGCTCCTACAATGAGCAGTTCTTC	CASSPSGGSYNEQFF
.	TRBJ2-3	.	TRBV18	TGTGCCAGCTCACCGTACAGGGTTTCCACAGATACGCAGTATTTT	CASSPYRVSTDTQYF
.	TRBJ2-1	.	TRBV13	TGTGCCAGCAGTCCAAGCGGACCCAGCTCCTACAATGAGCAGTTCTTC	CASSPSGPSSYNEQFF
TRBD2	TRBJ2-1	.	TRBV10-1	TGCGCCAGCAAATTGGCTAGCGGGAGTTATGAGCAGTTCTTC	CASKLASGSYEQFF
.	TRBJ2-5	.	TRBV6-5	TGTGCCAGCAGTCGCCAAATACAGCAAGAGACCCAGTACTTC	CASSRQIQQETQYF